The text below deals with one T cell receptor beta chain. This entry comes from a study of blood T cell repertoires in COVID-19. Per the study methods: From reference gene primer amplification, estimates of nucleated cell counts were derived. The table came from immunoSEQ multiplex PCR; TCRdb's copy has only in-frame clones and leaves some out. V and J calls and clone size are given by that table; D and trimming were obtained from the DNA. The sample yields approximately 170,000 clones, roughly four fifths seen once. Sequenced: peripheral blood. The source is a woman aged 70 to 79 with COVID-19, enrolled during active disease.

CDR3 DNA sequence: TGCGCCAGCAGTCCCCAGGGGACCTTGGGCTACACCTTC. Residues: CASSPQGTLGYTF. This chain joins TRBV5-1 and TRBJ1-2, with D possibly being TRBD1 (6 bases). This CDR3 spans 13 amino acids. Trimming took 5 bases from V and 8 from J, leaving 16 bases between them. Germline loops: CDR1 SGHRS, CDR2 YFSETQ.